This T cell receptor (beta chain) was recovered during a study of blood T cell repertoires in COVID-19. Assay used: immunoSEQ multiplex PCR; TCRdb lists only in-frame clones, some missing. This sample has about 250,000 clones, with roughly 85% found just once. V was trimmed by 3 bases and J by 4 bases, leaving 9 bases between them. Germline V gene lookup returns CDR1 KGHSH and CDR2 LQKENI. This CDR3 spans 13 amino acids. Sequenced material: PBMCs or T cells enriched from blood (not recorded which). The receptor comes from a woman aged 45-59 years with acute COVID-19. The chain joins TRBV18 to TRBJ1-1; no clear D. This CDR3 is CASSPSAGTEAFF. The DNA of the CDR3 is TGTGCCAGCTCACCCTCGGCGGGCACTGAAGCTTTCTTT. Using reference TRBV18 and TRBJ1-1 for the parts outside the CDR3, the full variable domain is NAGVMQNPRHLVRRRGQEARLRCSPMKGHSHVYWYRQLPEEGLKFMVYLQKENIIDESGMPKERFSAEFPKEGPSILRIQQVVRGDSAAYFCASSPSAGTEAFFGQGTRLTVV.